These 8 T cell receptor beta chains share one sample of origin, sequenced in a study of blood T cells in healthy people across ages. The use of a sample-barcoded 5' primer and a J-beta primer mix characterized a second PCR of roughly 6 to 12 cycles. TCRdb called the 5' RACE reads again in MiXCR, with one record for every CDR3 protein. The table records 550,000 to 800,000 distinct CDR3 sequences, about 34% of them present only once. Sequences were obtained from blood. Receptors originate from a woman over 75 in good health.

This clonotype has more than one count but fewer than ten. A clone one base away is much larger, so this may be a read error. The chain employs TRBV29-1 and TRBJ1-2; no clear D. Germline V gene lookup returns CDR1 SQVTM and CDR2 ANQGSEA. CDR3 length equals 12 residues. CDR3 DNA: TGCAGCGTTGACTCGGCCGATTATGGCTGCACCTTC. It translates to CSVDSADYGCTF. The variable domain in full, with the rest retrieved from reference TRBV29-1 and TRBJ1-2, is SAVISQKPSRDICQRGTSLTIQCQVDSQVTMMFWYRQQPGQSLTLIATANQGSEATYESGFVIDKFPISRPNLTFSTLTVSNMSPEDSSIYLCSVDSADYGCTFGSGTRLTVV.

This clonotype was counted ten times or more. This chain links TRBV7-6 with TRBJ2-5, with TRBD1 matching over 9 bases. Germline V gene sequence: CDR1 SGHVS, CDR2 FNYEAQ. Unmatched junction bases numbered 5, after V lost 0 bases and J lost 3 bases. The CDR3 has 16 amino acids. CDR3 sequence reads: CASSLARTGVEETQYF. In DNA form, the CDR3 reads TGTGCCAGCAGCTTAGCGAGGACAGGGGTTGAAGAGACCCAGTACTTC.

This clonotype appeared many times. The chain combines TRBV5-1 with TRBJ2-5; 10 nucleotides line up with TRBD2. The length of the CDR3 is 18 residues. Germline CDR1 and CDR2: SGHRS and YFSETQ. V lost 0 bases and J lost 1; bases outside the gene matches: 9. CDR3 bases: TGCGCCAGCAGCTTGGGGTCCCTAGCGGGGGCCTCCCAAGAGACCCAGTACTTC. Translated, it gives CASSLGSLAGASQETQYF.

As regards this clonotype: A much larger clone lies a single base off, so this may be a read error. This CDR3 reads CASKIGAGEVETQYF. The CDR3 nucleotides read TGTGCCAGCAAAATTGGGGCAGGGGAGGTGGAGACCCAGTACTTC. The chain has TRBV12-3 or TRBV12-4 and TRBJ2-5; either TRBD1 or TRBD2 may fit D (6 bases each). The CDR3 runs to 15 residues. Trimming cost V 7 bases and J 5 bases, with 20 bases left between them.

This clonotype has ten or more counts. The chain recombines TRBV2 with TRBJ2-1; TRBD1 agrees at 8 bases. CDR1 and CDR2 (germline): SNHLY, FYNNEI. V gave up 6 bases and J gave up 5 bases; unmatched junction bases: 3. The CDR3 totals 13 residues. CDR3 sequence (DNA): TGTGCCAGCAGGAAGACAGGGGACAATGAGCAGTTCTTC. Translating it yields CASRKTGDNEQFF.

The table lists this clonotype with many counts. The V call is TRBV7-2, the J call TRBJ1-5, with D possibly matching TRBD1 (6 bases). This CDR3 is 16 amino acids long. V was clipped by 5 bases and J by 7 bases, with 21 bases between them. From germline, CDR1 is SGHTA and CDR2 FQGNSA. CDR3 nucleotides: TGTGCCAGCAGCCCGGACTGGGAGGGGGGCCGGCAGCCCCAGCATTTT. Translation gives CASSPDWEGGRQPQHF. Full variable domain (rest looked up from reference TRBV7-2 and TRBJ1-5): GAGVSQSPSNKVTEKGKDVELRCDPISGHTALYWYRQSLGQGLEFLIYFQGNSAPDKSGLPSDRFSAERTGGSVSTLTIQRTQQEDSAVYLCASSPDWEGGRQPQHFGDGTRLSIL.

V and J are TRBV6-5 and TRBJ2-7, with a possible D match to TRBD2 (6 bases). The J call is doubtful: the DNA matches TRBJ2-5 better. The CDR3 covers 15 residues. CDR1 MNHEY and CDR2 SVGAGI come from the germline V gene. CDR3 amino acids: CASSYLGSREETQYF. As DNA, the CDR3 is TGTGCCAGCAGTTACCTCGGGAGCCGGGAAGAGACCCAGTACTTC.

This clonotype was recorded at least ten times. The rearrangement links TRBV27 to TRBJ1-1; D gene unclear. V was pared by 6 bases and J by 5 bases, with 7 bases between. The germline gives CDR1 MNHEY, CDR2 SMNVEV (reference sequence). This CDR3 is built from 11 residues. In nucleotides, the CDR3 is TGTGCCAGCAGGACCGGGACTGAAGCTTTCTTT. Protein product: CASRTGTEAFF.